The source of this T cell receptor (beta chain) is a study of blood T cell repertoires in COVID-19. Study-wide context: Both acute and convalescent COVID-19 samples were obtained from the United States, Italy and Spain. T cells, B-cell-depleted T cells, or PBMCs provided the cDNA or gDNA that served as material.

Germline CDR1 and CDR2: SGHRS and YFSETQ. This CDR3 comprises 13 residues. The germline V and J ends were trimmed by 1 base and 6 bases, with 10 bases remaining between them. As handled by the study authors: By means of reference gene primer amplification, nucleated cell counts were estimated. Method: immunoSEQ multiplex PCR; TCRdb's copy keeps in-frame clones and lacks some. That table supplies the V and J calls and clone size; D and trimming were determined from the DNA. The table shows more than 120,000 clones, with over 70% occurring only once. The chain has TRBV5-1 and TRBJ1-1; D gene unclear. Sequenced sample: peripheral blood. The receptor comes from a man aged 45 to 65 who had recovered from COVID-19. The DNA of the CDR3 is TGCGCCAGCAGCTTGCGGGGTTTAGCTGAAGCTTTCTTT. Amino acids: CASSLRGLAEAFF.